These 20 T cell receptor beta chains came from one sample sequenced in a study of Graves' ophthalmopathy and Graves' hyperthyroidism. Using RNA transcripts, the TCR beta CDR3 regions were amplified. RT-PCR was first run with HTBI primers, then multiplex PCR in a second round. MiXCR, run by TCRdb on the multiplex PCR reads, gives a single entry per CDR3 protein. The top ten clones hold roughly 7% of a sample with 350,000 to 400,000 distinct CDR3 sequences, approximately 15% of them seen once. Sequencing was done on a sample of peripheral blood. All receptors derive from a woman younger than 35 with stable Graves' hyperthyroidism.

This clonotype was detected many times. The chain links TRBV5-6 to TRBJ1-3, with a tentative D call TRBD1 (5 bases). The germline V gene encodes CDR1 SGHDT and CDR2 YYEEEE. The ends were cut back, 4 bases at V and 0 bases at J, with 11 bases in the middle. This CDR3 is built from 15 residues. The CDR3 spells CASSLRVGSGNTIYF. The CDR3 nucleotides read TGTGCCAGCAGCCTCAGGGTGGGCTCTGGAAACACCATATATTTT.

Details on this clonotype: This may stem from a read error, because a much larger clone lies one nucleotide away. This CDR3 is missing its conserved last phenylalanine or tryptophan, likely due to a read error. V is TRBV7-8 and J is TRBJ1-5; D is undetermined. Trimming shortened V by 2 bases and J by 1 base, and 9 bases separated the two germline ends. Looked up from germline, CDR1 is SGHVS and CDR2 is FQNEAQ. This CDR3 contains 15 residues. CDR3 DNA sequence: TGTGCCAGCAGCTTACGCGTTGACAGCAATCAGCCCCAGCATTTG. Translated: CASSLRVDSNQPQHL.

This clonotype was seen at least ten times. V gene TRBV6-2 or TRBV6-3 combines with J gene TRBJ2-6; 7 bases are shared with TRBD2. V was clipped by 2 bases and J by 10 bases; unmatched bases: 2. The germline gives CDR1 MNHEY, CDR2 SVGEGT. The CDR3 consists of 13 residues. For the CDR3, the DNA is TGTGCCAGCAGTTACGGCGGGGGAAACGTCCTGACTTTC. This sequence encodes CASSYGGGNVLTF.

This clonotype was seen many times. The chain links TRBV5-1 to TRBJ1-6; D perhaps matches TRBD1 (6 bases). CDR1 is SGHRS, CDR2 YFSETQ, per germline. This CDR3 has 17 amino acids. The V and J ends lost 0 bases and 6 bases respectively, with 16 bases between them. CDR3 loop: CASSLVHGSQGNSPLHF. Here the CDR3 DNA reads TGCGCCAGCAGCTTGGTTCATGGGTCACAGGGTAATTCACCCCTCCACTTT.

The gene calls are TRBV7-9 and TRBJ1-6, with a tentative D call TRBD1 (6 bases). Germline V CDR1 and CDR2: SEHNR, FQNEAQ (reference sequence). Trimming shortened V by 4 bases and J by 3 bases, and 13 bases separated the two germline ends. CDR3 length: 16 amino acids. This CDR3 is CASSSTGKSYNSPLHF. CDR3 bases: TGTGCCAGCAGCTCCACAGGGAAGAGCTATAATTCACCCCTCCACTTT.

The chain carries TRBV5-1 and TRBJ1-1, with 7 bases identical to TRBD1. V lost 3 bases, J lost 4 bases, and 12 bases stayed unmatched. There are 16 residues in the CDR3. Germline loops: CDR1 SGHRS, CDR2 YFSETQ. The CDR3 DNA sequence: TGCGCCAGCAGCTCGGTCGGTCAGGGGGAAAGCACTGAAGCTTTCTTT. Translation: CASSSVGQGESTEAFF.

There are many counts of this clonotype. The V and J genes are TRBV12-3 or TRBV12-4 and TRBJ2-7, with a tentative D call TRBD2 (5 bases). CDR3 length: 13 residues. Trimming pared 6 bases from V and 2 bases from J, leaving 11 bases between. This CDR3 is CASSPRGPYEQYF. CDR3 nucleotides: TGTGCCAGCAGCCCCCGGGGTCCCTACGAGCAGTACTTC.

This clonotype was picked up many times. This chain joins TRBV12-3 or TRBV12-4 and TRBJ2-7; 9 bases fit TRBD2. This CDR3 spans 14 amino acids. J gave up 5 bases and V 6 bases, and 8 bases lay outside the gene matches. The CDR3 DNA sequence: TGTGCCAGCAGGGGAGCGGGGGGTCTCAACGAGCAGTACTTC. Encoded protein: CASRGAGGLNEQYF.

In this sample, this clonotype turned up a few times. Since a much larger clone is just one base distant, this may be a read error. The rearrangement joins TRBV6-1 to TRBJ2-7; D not certain. Germline lookup yields CDR1 MNHNS and CDR2 SASEGT. The length of the CDR3 is 13 residues. V was shortened by 6 bases and J by 5 bases, with 14 bases between the two germline ends. The CDR3 DNA is TGTGCCAGCAGCGGATGGACCCATGACGAGCAGTACGTC. This sequence encodes CASSGWTHDEQYV.

This clonotype occurred many times. This chain connects TRBV6-4 to TRBJ2-7, with 10 bases matching TRBD1. The CDR3 has 20 residues. CDR1 and CDR2 (germline): MRHNA, SNTAGT. V was pared by 5 bases and J by 2 bases, with 21 bases of the junction left unmatched. The CDR3 DNA is TGTGCCAGCAGTCACAAGACTTCGTCGGTCTCCGGGACAGGGGCCTACGAGCAGTACTTC. The encoded protein is CASSHKTSSVSGTGAYEQYF.

This clonotype was picked up many times. V gene TRBV7-3 combines with J gene TRBJ1-1; D may be TRBD1 (6 bases). This CDR3 region has 12 residues. Germline V gives CDR1 SGHTA, CDR2 FQGTGA. The V end lost 5 bases, the J end lost 5 bases, and 9 bases lay between the germline ends. In DNA, the CDR3 is TGTGCCAGCAGCGACCAGGGGACTGAAGCTTTCTTT. It translates to CASSDQGTEAFF.

Comment on this clonotype: Because the CDR3 is missing its conserved closing phenylalanine or tryptophan, this is likely a read error. This chain connects TRBV4-1 to TRBJ1-1, with D hard to call. The CDR3 loop spans 16 amino acids. Per the germline V gene, CDR1 is MGHRA and CDR2 is YSYEKL. The V end lost 1 base, the J end lost 0 bases, and 12 bases lay between the germline ends. The DNA for the CDR3 is TGCGCCAGCAGCCAAGTGCCGCGGTCGATGAACACTGAAGCTTTCGTT. Translating gives CASSQVPRSMNTEAFV.

This clonotype was seen repeatedly, ten times or more. The V and J genes are TRBV28 and TRBJ1-5, with D possibly being TRBD1 (6 bases). Trimming left V 7 bases short and J 14 bases short, with 24 bases between. Germline V gene sequence: CDR1 MDHEN, CDR2 SYDVKM. CDR3 length equals 14 residues. CDR3 residues: CASMFRTAGDVKHF. For the CDR3, the DNA is TGTGCCAGCATGTTTCGGACAGCGGGGGATGTTAAGCATTTT.

The gene calls are TRBV7-8 and TRBJ2-5; 7 nucleotides match TRBD2. J was trimmed by 5 bases and V by 5 bases; bases with no gene match: 11. CDR1 and CDR2 (germline): SGHVS, FQNEAQ. The CDR3 contains 15 residues. This chain's CDR3 is CASSPLGREKETQYF. The CDR3 region has the DNA TGTGCCAGCAGCCCCTTGGGGCGGGAGAAGGAGACCCAGTACTTC. The whole variable domain, remainder taken from reference TRBV7-8 and TRBJ2-5, is GAGVSQSPRYKVAKRGQDVALRCDPISGHVSLFWYQQALGQGPEFLTYFQNEAQLDKSGLPSDRFFAERPEGSVSTLKIQRTQQEDSAVYLCASSPLGREKETQYFGPGTRLLVL.

J is TRBJ1-5 and V is TRBV3-1; TRBD1 might be the D (6 bases). Germline V gives CDR1 LGHDT, CDR2 YNNKEL (reference sequence). CDR3 length equals 15 residues. V lost 3 bases to trimming and J lost 0 bases, with 9 bases between them. For the CDR3, the DNA is TGTGCCAGCAGCCAGGGGGCTTTTAGCAATCAGCCCCAGCATTTT. It yields the protein CASSQGAFSNQPQHF.

In this sample, this clonotype turned up many times. V usage is TRBV29-1 and J usage is TRBJ2-2, with TRBD2 matching over 7 bases. V shed 4 bases, J shed 0 bases, and the junction held 2 bases outside the gene matches. Germline V CDR1 and CDR2: SQVTM, ANQGSEA. The CDR3 has 14 amino acids. The CDR3 nucleotides read TGCAGCGTTGGGGAGGGCGCGAACACCGGGGAGCTGTTTTTT. Residues: CSVGEGANTGELFF.

The genes are TRBV6-1 and TRBJ2-7; 8 nucleotides match TRBD2. CDR3 length equals 13 residues. V lost 8 bases, J lost 4 bases, and 7 bases stayed unmatched. Germline CDR1 and CDR2: MNHNS and SASEGT. In DNA, the CDR3 is TGTGCCAGCGGGACGGGAGGGCCGTACGAGCAGTACTTC. Translating it yields CASGTGGPYEQYF.

This clonotype was seen many times. The chain couples TRBV19 to TRBJ1-5; D perhaps matches TRBD1 (5 bases). CDR1 and CDR2 from the germline V gene are LNHDA and SQIVND (reference sequence). The V end lost 7 bases, the J end lost 6 bases, and 16 bases lay between the germline ends. This CDR3 spans 14 amino acids. The CDR3 nucleotides read TGTGCCAGTATGGTTGGGGGGACCCCTCAGCCCCAGCATTTT. Translation: CASMVGGTPQPQHF.

This clonotype was detected many times. The chain joins TRBV12-3 or TRBV12-4 to TRBJ1-2; D not resolved. V lost 1 base to trimming and J lost 2 bases, with 8 bases between them. The CDR3 loop spans 14 amino acids. The chain's CDR3 is CASSLVATNYGYTF. Written as DNA, the CDR3 is TGTGCCAGCAGTTTAGTAGCGACGAACTATGGCTACACCTTC.

This clonotype has at least ten counts. V and J are TRBV24-1 and TRBJ1-1; 7 bases are shared with TRBD1. Germline trimming cut 2 bases from V and 12 bases from J; bases unmatched to any gene: 5. This CDR3 comprises 12 residues. Germline values: CDR1 KGHDR, CDR2 SFDVKD. The chain's CDR3 is CATSDSGTATFF. CDR3 coding DNA: TGTGCCACCAGTGATTCCGGGACAGCAACTTTCTTT.